This entry lists 32 T cell receptor beta chains sequenced from one sample in a study of cytomegalovirus exposure and HLA in healthy donors. Vbeta (60) and Jbeta (13) primers were used in the PCR. TCRdb's copy holds only in-frame clones and misses some; the assay was immunoSEQ multiplex PCR. The sample shows approximately 150,000 clones, 77% of them seen only once. Material for sequencing was PBMCs. These receptors originate from a woman in her twenties or thirties in good health and CMV-seropositive.

The DNA of the CDR3 is TGCGCCAGCAGCTTAACAGGGATGTCCCTCTACGAGCAGTACTTC. Its protein product is CASSLTGMSLYEQYF. J is TRBJ2-7 and V is TRBV5-1; tentatively, D is TRBD1 (6 bases). Germline V CDR1 and CDR2: SGHRS, YFSETQ. This CDR3 region has 15 residues. V gave up 2 bases and J gave up 3 bases, with 15 bases separating them.

This rearrangement joins TRBV5-5 to TRBJ1-4, with D possibly matching TRBD1 (5 bases). V shed 1 base and J shed 2 bases, with 9 bases lying between them. The germline V gene has CDR1 SGHKS and CDR2 YYEKEE (reference sequence). The CDR3 consists of 15 residues. The CDR3 spells CASSLTRQTNEKLFF. For the CDR3, the DNA is TGTGCCAGCAGCTTGACCCGACAGACTAATGAAAAACTGTTTTTT.

This chain connects TRBV2 to TRBJ2-1; 7 bases match TRBD1. The CDR3 has 15 residues. Germline V lookup: CDR1 SNHLY, CDR2 FYNNEI. V lost 6 bases, J lost 8 bases, and 13 bases stayed unmatched. The CDR3 spells CASRDGIVGGDEQFF. CDR3 DNA sequence: TGTGCCAGCAGAGACGGGATTGTAGGGGGCGATGAGCAGTTCTTC.

The chain joins TRBV5-1 to TRBJ2-1; perhaps TRBD2 as D (6 bases). Looked up from germline, CDR1 is SGHRS and CDR2 is YFSETQ. V lost 7 bases and J lost 0, with 14 bases in between. This CDR3 region has 15 residues. CDR3 loop: CASGQRVSSYNEQFF. The CDR3 DNA reads TGCGCCAGCGGTCAGCGGGTCAGCTCCTACAATGAGCAGTTCTTC.

This clone has a count of ten or more. J is TRBJ1-4 and V is TRBV9, with 7 positions matching TRBD1. This CDR3 contains 16 residues. Germline CDR1 and CDR2: SGDLS and YYNGEE. The ends lost 0 bases at V and 5 bases at J; junction bases unmatched: 7. CDR3 DNA sequence: TGTGCCAGCAGCGTAGGGGACAGCGCCCCAAATGAAAAACTGTTTTTT. Protein product: CASSVGDSAPNEKLFF.

The chain links TRBV5-4 to TRBJ2-1, with TRBD2 matching over 13 bases. The V gene end was trimmed by 4 bases and the J gene end by 5 bases; junction bases not matched to a gene: 3. The germline V gene encodes CDR1 SGHNT and CDR2 YYREEE (reference sequence). The CDR3 totals 15 residues. The DNA of the CDR3 is TGTGCCAGCAGCAAGGGACTAGCGGGACACAATGAGCAGTTCTTC. Translation gives CASSKGLAGHNEQFF.

The gene calls are TRBV7-4 and TRBJ2-5; TRBD2 matches 11 bases. The trim removed 6 bases at V and 0 bases at J, leaving 6 bases unmatched. Germline CDR1 is SGHVT and CDR2 is SQSDAQ. This CDR3 spans 16 amino acids. The DNA of the CDR3 is TGTGCCAGCAGACGACTAGCGGGACGGTACCAAGAGACCCAGTACTTC. Its protein is CASRRLAGRYQETQYF.

This clone appeared a few times. This sequence joins TRBV18 and TRBJ1-3, with no clear D. The V end lost 2 bases, the J end lost 0 bases, and 11 bases lay between the germline ends. The CDR3 runs 16 residues. CDR1 is KGHSH and CDR2 is LQKENI in the germline V gene. CDR3 nucleotides: TGTGCCAGCTCACCAAATGGCTTAAGCTCTGGAAACACCATATATTTT. It yields the protein CASSPNGLSSGNTIYF.

This chain uses TRBV9 with TRBJ2-7; D remains unclear. Germline V gene data show CDR1 as SGDLS and CDR2 as YYNGEE. CDR3 length: 15 residues. With 0 bases removed from V and 0 bases from J, the gap between germline ends came to 10 bases. CDR3 DNA sequence: TGTGCCAGCAGCGTAGCTCCCGAGTCCTCCTACGAGCAGTACTTC. Protein: CASSVAPESSYEQYF.

This sequence joins TRBV10-2 and TRBJ2-7; 14 bases agree with TRBD2. Germline loops: CDR1 WSHSY, CDR2 SAAADI. This CDR3 region has 16 residues. V was pared by 4 bases and J by 2 bases, with 4 bases of the junction left unmatched. CDR3 sequence: CASSVGTSGRPYEQYF. The CDR3 DNA reads TGCGCCAGCAGTGTGGGGACTAGCGGGAGACCCTACGAGCAGTACTTC.

The table lists this clone with a few counts. J is TRBJ2-7 and V is TRBV5-1, with D possibly TRBD1 on 5 matching bases. Germline CDR1 and CDR2: SGHRS and YFSETQ. Between the trimmed V and J ends, which lost 4 bases and 3 bases, there was a span of 8 bases. There are 12 residues in the CDR3. The CDR3 reads CASSTGHYEQYF. Here the CDR3 DNA reads TGCGCCAGCAGCACTGGACACTACGAGCAGTACTTC.

This chain connects TRBV5-1 to TRBJ2-1, with unresolved D. The germline CDR1 and CDR2 sequences are SGHRS and YFSETQ. Trimming left V 0 bases short and J 11 bases short, with 9 bases between. The CDR3 has 12 amino acids. In nucleotides, the CDR3 is TGCGCCAGCAGCTTGGCCGGCGGAAAGCAGTTCTTC. It is translated as CASSLAGGKQFF.

This clone was detected once. The chain employs TRBV2 and TRBJ2-7; D is perhaps TRBD1 (7 bases). V was shortened by 2 bases and J by 6 bases, with 17 bases between the two germline ends. Germline CDR1 and CDR2: SNHLY and FYNNEI. The CDR3 totals 15 residues. The DNA of the CDR3 is TGTGCCAGCAGTGAAAGGGGGCGGGAAGGTGTCGAGCAGTACTTC. As protein: CASSERGREGVEQYF. The full variable domain, completed using reference TRBV2 and TRBJ2-7, is EPEVTQTPSHQVTQMGQEVILRCVPISNHLYFYWYRQILGQKVEFLVSFYNNEISEKSEIFDDQFSVERPDGSNFTLKIRSTKLEDSAMYFCASSERGREGVEQYFGPGTRLTVT.

The rearrangement uses TRBV4-1 and TRBJ2-5; 7 bases map to TRBD2. Near its end, the DNA agrees better with TRBJ2-7, so the J call may be wrong. CDR1 MGHRA and CDR2 YSYEKL come from the germline V gene. This CDR3 is 15 amino acids long. The DNA of the CDR3 is TGCGCCAGCAGCAAGCCTAGCGGAGCCTCCTACGAGCAGTACTTC. This encodes CASSKPSGASYEQYF.

The chain recombines TRBV5-4 with TRBJ1-3; D is uncertain. The V and J ends lost 5 bases and 0 bases respectively, with 6 bases between them. Germline CDR1 and CDR2: SGHNT and YYREEE (reference sequence). This CDR3 has 13 amino acids. CDR3 sequence (DNA): TGTGCCAGCAGTCTAATCTCTGGAAACACCATATATTTT. Its protein product is CASSLISGNTIYF.

V is TRBV6-5 and J is TRBJ1-1; maybe TRBD1 (6 bases). Trimming took off 10 bases at V and 1 base at J, with 13 bases between the two ends. Germline-derived CDR1 and CDR2 are MNHEY and SVGAGI. CDR3 length equals 13 residues. The CDR3 loop reads CAIKGHKNTEAFF. CDR3 in DNA: TGTGCCATCAAGGGACACAAGAACACTGAAGCTTTCTTT.

The J gene is TRBJ1-1, the V gene TRBV30; possibly TRBD1 for D (5 bases). This CDR3 comprises 11 residues. Germline CDR1 GTSNPN, CDR2 SVGIG (reference sequence). Trimming left V 5 bases short and J 8 bases short, with 12 bases between. The CDR3 region is CAWGARLEAFF. In DNA form, the CDR3 reads TGTGCCTGGGGGGCCCGCCTGGAAGCTTTCTTT.

The rearrangement uses TRBV9 and TRBJ2-1, with TRBD2 matching over 7 bases. Germline V gene sequence: CDR1 SGDLS, CDR2 YYNGEE. CDR3 length: 15 residues. Trimming removed 0 bases from V and 6 bases from J; junction bases left unmatched: 6. CDR3 loop: CASSVATGGSNEQFF. The CDR3 DNA reads TGTGCCAGCAGCGTAGCTACGGGGGGAAGCAATGAGCAGTTCTTC.

This chain uses TRBV28 with TRBJ2-1; D unclear. The germline V gene encodes CDR1 MDHEN and CDR2 SYDVKM. This CDR3 has 13 residues. V was pared by 3 bases and J by 9 bases, with 12 bases between. The CDR3 reads CASSFSLTGEQFF. The CDR3 DNA sequence: TGTGCCAGCAGTTTCTCGCTCACCGGTGAGCAGTTCTTC.

The chain recombines TRBV19 with TRBJ1-1, with TRBD1 identical over 7 bases. The CDR3 consists of 14 residues. Losses at the gene ends were 5 bases for V and 0 bases for J; bases not matched to a gene: 3. Germline CDR1 and CDR2: LNHDA and SQIVND (reference sequence). The CDR3 region is CASSLGQVNTEAFF. The CDR3 coding sequence is TGTGCCAGTAGTCTCGGACAGGTGAACACTGAAGCTTTCTTT.

This chain uses TRBV5-1 with TRBJ1-1; 9 bases match TRBD1. CDR3 size: 13 residues. The germline CDR1 and CDR2 sequences are SGHRS and YFSETQ. The V and J ends lost 8 bases and 0 bases, in that order; junction bases with no gene match: 2. The CDR3 loop reads CASGQGLNTEAFF. The CDR3, as DNA: TGCGCCAGTGGACAGGGGTTGAACACTGAAGCTTTCTTT.

This rearrangement joins TRBV19 to TRBJ1-2; 7 bases fit TRBD1. Trimming at V came to 6 bases and at J to 5 bases, leaving 9 bases not matched to a gene. CDR3 length equals 14 residues. Germline assignment: CDR1 LNHDA and CDR2 SQIVND (reference sequence). The CDR3 spells CASSLGGGRYGYTF. DNA for the CDR3: TGTGCCAGTAGCCTCGGAGGGGGCCGATATGGCTACACCTTC. Variable domain in full (rest from reference TRBV19 and TRBJ1-2): DGGITQSPKYLFRKEGQNVTLSCEQNLNHDAMYWYRQDPGQGLRLIYYSQIVNDFQKGDIAEGYSVSREKKESFPLTVTSAQKNPTAFYLCASSLGGGRYGYTFGSGTRLTVV.

This clone was seen more than once but under ten times. The chain links TRBV30 to TRBJ1-3, with D possibly matching TRBD1 (6 bases). Germline V CDR1 and CDR2: GTSNPN, SVGIG (reference sequence). The CDR3 totals 13 residues. Trimming pared 5 bases from V and 1 base from J, leaving 9 bases between. CDR3 residues: CAWGRGSGNTIYF. CDR3 sequence (DNA): TGTGCCTGGGGCAGGGGATCTGGAAACACCATATATTTT.

This sequence joins TRBV11-3 and TRBJ2-7; 7 nucleotides agree with TRBD1. Trimming removed 4 bases from V and 0 bases from J; junction bases left unmatched: 9. The CDR3 is 16 residues long. Germline loops: CDR1 SGHNT, CDR2 YENEEA. The CDR3 DNA sequence: TGTGCCAGCAGCTCCGGGACAGAACCTAGCTCCTACGAGCAGTACTTC. It encodes CASSSGTEPSSYEQYF. Full variable domain (remainder filled in from reference TRBV11-3 and TRBJ2-7): EAGVVQSPRYKIIEKKQPVAFWCNPISGHNTLYWYLQNLGQGPELLIRYENEEAVDDSQLPKDRFSAERLKGVDSTLKIQPAELGDSAVYLCASSSGTEPSSYEQYFGPGTRLTVT.

The J gene is TRBJ2-3, the V gene TRBV11-2; TRBD1 might be the D (6 bases). The germline V gene encodes CDR1 SGHAT and CDR2 FQNNGV. V lost 2 bases to trimming and J lost 3 bases, with 9 bases between them. The CDR3 sequence is 14 residues long. CDR3 in amino acids: CASSLRTETDTQYF. CDR3 nucleotides: TGTGCCAGCAGCTTAAGGACAGAGACAGATACGCAGTATTTT.

The chain recombines TRBV2 with TRBJ1-2; tentative D call: TRBD1 (6 bases). Germline-derived CDR1 and CDR2 are SNHLY and FYNNEI. V was pared by 6 bases and J by 4 bases, with 12 bases between. The CDR3 length is 13 residues. The CDR3 nucleotides are TGTGCCAGCAGAGCACAGGGAATCTATGGCTACACCTTC. This sequence encodes CASRAQGIYGYTF.

DNA for the CDR3: TGTGCCAGCAGCTTGGCAGGCACGGGGCAGCCCCAGCATTTT. This gives the protein CASSLAGTGQPQHF. The J gene is TRBJ1-5, the V gene TRBV5-4, with D unclear. The CDR3 is 14 amino acids. Germline-derived CDR1 and CDR2 are SGHNT and YYREEE (reference sequence). The V end lost 0 bases, the J end lost 7 bases, and 11 bases lay between the germline ends.

The chain employs TRBV27 and TRBJ2-5; 8 bases map to TRBD2. With 3 bases clipped from V and 4 bases from J, the junction kept 10 bases outside the gene matches. Germline V gives CDR1 MNHEY, CDR2 SMNVEV (reference sequence). The CDR3 has 16 residues. CDR3 nucleotide sequence: TGTGCCAGCAGTTTTCGATCGGCGGGAGGAGGAGAGACCCAGTACTTC. Encoded protein: CASSFRSAGGGETQYF.

V and J are TRBV4-2 and TRBJ2-7; 14 positions match TRBD2. CDR3 length: 17 amino acids. In germline, CDR1 is LGHNA, CDR2 YNFKEQ. Trimming removed 3 bases from V and 3 bases from J; junction bases left unmatched: 7. CDR3 nucleotide sequence: TGTGCCAGCAGCCAGGGACTAGCGGGAGTAATCGGCTACGAGCAGTACTTC. This sequence encodes CASSQGLAGVIGYEQYF.

The V gene is TRBV4-2, the J gene TRBJ1-2; D might be TRBD1 (6 bases). The V and J ends lost 0 bases and 4 bases respectively, with 9 bases between them. The germline gives CDR1 LGHNA, CDR2 YNFKEQ. The CDR3 extends over 14 amino acids. The CDR3, as DNA: TGTGCCAGCAGCCAAGAGGGGGCGAGCTATGGCTACACCTTC. Translation gives CASSQEGASYGYTF.

This clone was seen only a few times. The chain recombines TRBV2 with TRBJ1-1; 7 bases map to TRBD1. The ends lost 6 bases at V and 7 bases at J; junction bases unmatched: 8. Germline CDR1 is SNHLY and CDR2 is FYNNEI. The CDR3 is made up of 13 amino acids. The CDR3 here is CASRDTGVVEAFF. CDR3 nucleotides: TGTGCCAGCAGAGATACAGGGGTGGTTGAAGCTTTCTTT.

V is TRBV30 and J is TRBJ2-5, with TRBD2 as a possible D gene (5 bases). The CDR3 loop spans 12 amino acids. Germline V gives CDR1 GTSNPN, CDR2 SVGIG (reference sequence). V was trimmed by 1 base and J by 10 bases, leaving 13 bases between them. The CDR3 nucleotides read TGTGCCTGGAGTGCCGGAAGTGGAGGCCAGTACTTC. This codes for CAWSAGSGGQYF. Together with reference TRBV30 and TRBJ2-5, the CDR3 gives the full variable domain: SQTIHQWPATLVQPVGSPLSLECTVEGTSNPNLYWYRQAAGRGLQLLFYSVGIGQISSEVPQNLSASRPQDRQFILSSKKLLLSDSGFYLCAWSAGSGGQYFGPGTRLLVL.